This T cell receptor (beta chain) stems from a study of response to subunit inactivated influenza vaccine listed by TCRdb under 2018. Turning to the overall study: Deep quantitative profiling of the T cell receptor repertoire was used in the study to follow responses to a trivalent subunit inactivated influenza vaccine. Beyond this particular receptor, the publication reports: According to the authors, only a limited number of new T cells may be recruited by each seasonal influenza vaccination.

The CDR3 contains 15 residues, cysteine and phenylalanine counted. Only CDR3 DNA is held: 45 bases, read in frame from base 1. CDR1 and CDR2 are drawn from the germline V gene (reference sequence): DFQATT, SNEGSKA. V gives up 5 bases and J gives up 0 bases, and the segment between their germline ends measures 14 bases. This clonotype has a handful of counts. Its antigen target is currently unknown. Qualities for individual bases were not recorded, and no much larger clone is one base off. Libraries came from RT-PCR. Instrument used: Illumina HiSeq 2500. TCRdb itself trimmed the public reads at Q25 with fastp, ran MiXCR and retained productive beta chains. Rows are unified per CDR3 protein, each entry keeping the most common DNA and genes. The sample table holds about 520,000 distinct CDR3 sequences, of which 25% were seen once. The ten largest make up 1.5% to 2% of the sample.

This receptor chain uses TRBV20-1 and TRBJ2-1; TRBD1 could be the D gene, as 6 bases match. Sequences were derived from CD4+ T cells sorted from PBMCs, sampled about 5 days after vaccination. This sequence originates from a man in his forties or fifties who received an inactivated influenza vaccine. Donor details come from another sample of the same person, matched by shared clones. CDR3 protein: CSAAQGSVSYNEQFF. The DNA sequence reads TGCAGTGCTGCCCAGGGGAGCGTCTCCTACAATGAGCAGTTCTTC.